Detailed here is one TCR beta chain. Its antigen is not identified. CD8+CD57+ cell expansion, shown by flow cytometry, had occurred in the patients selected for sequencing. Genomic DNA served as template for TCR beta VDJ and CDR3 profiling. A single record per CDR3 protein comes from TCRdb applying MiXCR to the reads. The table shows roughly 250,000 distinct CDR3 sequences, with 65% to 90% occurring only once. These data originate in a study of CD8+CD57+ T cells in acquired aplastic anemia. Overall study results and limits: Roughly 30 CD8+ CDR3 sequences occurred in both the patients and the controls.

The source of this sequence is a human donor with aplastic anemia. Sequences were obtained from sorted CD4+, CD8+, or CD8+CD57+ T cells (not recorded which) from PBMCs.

The CDR3 loop is CASTSRAPVWPEAFF. The DNA of the CDR3 is TGTGCCAGCACCTCGCGAGCACCAGTGTGGCCGGAAGCTTTCTTT. The rearrangement links TRBV11-1 to TRBJ1-1; no definite D call. The V gene's germline CDR1 is SGHAT and CDR2 FQDESV (reference sequence). Trimming left V 7 bases short and J 8 bases short, with 23 bases between. The CDR3 has 15 amino acids. The full variable domain, rest sourced from reference TRBV11-1 and TRBJ1-1, is EAEVAQSPRYKITEKSQAVAFWCDPISGHATLYWYRQILGQGPELLVQFQDESVVDDSQLPKDRFSAERLKGVDSTLKIQPAELGDSAMYLCASTSRAPVWPEAFFGQGTRLTVV.